Presented here are 25 T cell receptor beta chains from one specimen sequenced in a study of blood T cell repertoires in COVID-19. Data came from immunoSEQ multiplex PCR; TCRdb stores just in-frame clones and leaves some out. The sample carries 200,000 or so clones, 65% to 85% recorded once. Sample: PBMCs or T cells enriched from blood (not recorded which). The origin of the receptors is a man in his forties who had recovered from COVID-19.

The chain combines TRBV27 with TRBJ1-4, with TRBD1 as a possible D gene (5 bases). Germline V lookup: CDR1 MNHEY, CDR2 SMNVEV (reference sequence). CDR3 length: 14 amino acids. V lost 1 base, J lost 7 bases, and 10 bases lay in between. The CDR3 DNA is TGTGCCAGCAGTTTATTTCAAAGGGGTGAAAAACTGTTTTTT. Translating it yields CASSLFQRGEKLFF. The whole variable domain, remainder taken from reference TRBV27 and TRBJ1-4, is EAQVTQNPRYLITVTGKKLTVTCSQNMNHEYMSWYRQDPGLGLRQIYYSMNVEVTDKGDVPEGYKVSRKEKRNFPLILESPSPNQTSLYFCASSLFQRGEKLFFGSGTQLSVL.

The chain couples TRBV30 to TRBJ2-7; 9 positions agree with TRBD1. Germline trimming cut 2 bases from V and 4 bases from J; bases unmatched to any gene: 9. The CDR3 is 15 residues long. The germline CDR1 and CDR2 sequences are GTSNPN and SVGIG (reference sequence). For the CDR3, the DNA is TGTGCCTGGAGTAAGAAGGGACAGGGAGGGTACGAGCAGTACTTC. It yields the protein CAWSKKGQGGYEQYF.

This rearrangement joins TRBV15 to TRBJ2-1; 10 positions agree with TRBD1. CDR3 size: 16 residues. Trimming removed 4 bases from V and 0 bases from J; junction bases left unmatched: 3. Germline V gives CDR1 LNHNV, CDR2 YYDKDF (reference sequence). The CDR3 sequence is CATSIRTGGSYNEQFF. CDR3 DNA: TGTGCCACCAGCATTAGGACAGGGGGCTCCTACAATGAGCAGTTCTTC.

The chain uses TRBV4-3 and TRBJ2-7; D may be TRBD1 (6 bases). V was clipped by 0 bases and J by 6 bases, with 15 bases between them. From germline, CDR1 is LGHNA and CDR2 YSLEER. The CDR3 length is 15 residues. CDR3 DNA sequence: TGCGCCAGCAGCCAAGATTATTCGTTAGGGGGCGAGCAGTACTTC. Residues: CASSQDYSLGGEQYF.

V gene TRBV19 combines with J gene TRBJ1-1; D possibly corresponds to TRBD1 (5 bases). The CDR3 covers 14 residues. V was clipped by 5 bases and J by 2 bases, with 12 bases between them. Germline V gene lookup returns CDR1 LNHDA and CDR2 SQIVND (reference sequence). In DNA form, the CDR3 reads TGTGCCAGTAGTCCACGGACACCTAACACTGAAGCTTTCTTT. This encodes CASSPRTPNTEAFF.

The chain links TRBV7-3 to TRBJ2-1, with TRBD2 matching 15 bases. The CDR3 consists of 21 residues. Per germline, CDR1 SGHTA and CDR2 FQGTGA. With V trimmed by 0 bases and J by 0 bases, 9 bases remained unmatched. The CDR3 is CASSLTVTGLAGGSSYNEQFF. In nucleotides, the CDR3 is TGTGCCAGCAGCTTAACCGTCACGGGACTAGCGGGGGGAAGCTCCTACAATGAGCAGTTCTTC.

The chain has TRBV11-2 and TRBJ1-2; no definite D call. V was cut by 1 base and J by 1 base, with 4 bases left in between. Germline V CDR1 and CDR2: SGHAT, FQNNGV. The CDR3 sequence is 13 residues long. CDR3 sequence reads: CASSLGVNYGYTF. The CDR3 nucleotides are TGTGCCAGCAGCTTAGGAGTTAACTATGGCTACACCTTC.

V usage is TRBV6-1 and J usage is TRBJ2-1, with D possibly matching TRBD2 (6 bases). The CDR3 loop spans 14 amino acids. V lost 1 base and J lost 6, with 10 bases in between. Germline CDR1 reads MNHNS; CDR2 reads SASEGT. The DNA for the CDR3 is TGTGCCAGCAGTGAAGGGAGGAGGGCCAATGAGCAGTTCTTC. This encodes CASSEGRRANEQFF.

V gene TRBV7-9 combines with J gene TRBJ1-3; D gene ambiguous. CDR3 length equals 16 residues. Trimming left V 2 bases short and J 2 bases short, with 13 bases between. CDR1 and CDR2 (germline): SEHNR, FQNEAQ (reference sequence). CDR3 bases: TGTGCCAGCAGCTTAAAAAACGCTTCGGCTGGAAACACCATATATTTT. It is translated as CASSLKNASAGNTIYF.

This clone was observed once. The J gene is TRBJ1-1, the V gene TRBV15, with 7 bases fitting TRBD1. The CDR3 covers 17 residues. With V trimmed by 1 base and J by 1 base, 9 bases remained unmatched. CDR1 and CDR2 from the germline V gene are LNHNV and YYDKDF (reference sequence). In DNA, the CDR3 is TGTGCCACCAGCAGAGCCAGGGGGTGGAACTCGAACACTGAAGCTTTCTTT. It is translated as CATSRARGWNSNTEAFF.

V gene TRBV20-1 combines with J gene TRBJ2-2; 7 bases map to TRBD1. V dropped 3 bases and J dropped 1; count of bases not matched to a gene: 8. This CDR3 comprises 16 residues. Germline V lookup: CDR1 DFQATT, CDR2 SNEGSKA (reference sequence). CDR3 DNA sequence: TGCAGTGCTAGTGAGGGCAGGGGGAAGAACACCGGGGAGCTGTTTTTT. Translation gives CSASEGRGKNTGELFF.

The chain joins TRBV28 to TRBJ2-3; perhaps TRBD2 as D (5 bases). V gave up 2 bases and J gave up 0 bases, with 33 bases separating them. Germline V gene lookup returns CDR1 MDHEN and CDR2 SYDVKM. The CDR3 is made up of 23 amino acids. The CDR3 bases are TGTGCCAGCAGTTTAAGCGGTCGGGGTGGGATGGGAATTCAAGCAACTAGCACAGATACGCAGTATTTT. Protein product: CASSLSGRGGMGIQATSTDTQYF.

The CDR3 sequence: CASSDASGVSDTQYF. The CDR3 DNA reads TGTGCCAGCAGTGATGCTAGCGGGGTTTCAGATACGCAGTATTTT. The gene calls are TRBV25-1 and TRBJ2-3, with 9 bases matching TRBD2. The junction had 5 bases not matched to a gene; V was cut back by 3 bases and J by 4 bases. CDR1 MGHDK and CDR2 SYGVNS come from the germline V gene. CDR3 length: 15 residues.

This rearrangement joins TRBV7-6 to TRBJ1-1, with TRBD1 matching over 12 bases. Per germline, CDR1 SGHVS and CDR2 FNYEAQ. V shed 0 bases and J 3 bases; nucleotides not matched to a gene: 5. CDR3 length equals 17 residues. The CDR3 DNA reads as TGTGCCAGCAGCTTAGCGAGGGACAGGGGGCCAGACACTGAAGCTTTCTTT. The encoded protein is CASSLARDRGPDTEAFF.

The rearrangement uses TRBV10-3 and TRBJ1-1; D is possibly TRBD1 (5 bases). CDR3 size: 16 residues. CDR1 is ENHRY and CDR2 is SYGVKD in the germline V gene. Trimming stripped 0 bases from V and 1 base from J, with 12 bases between. The CDR3 region is CAISESRGQGNTEAFF. The CDR3, as DNA: TGTGCCATCAGTGAGTCGAGAGGCCAGGGGAACACTGAAGCTTTCTTT.

J is TRBJ1-1 and V is TRBV3-1 (or the pseudogene TRBV3-2); D perhaps matches TRBD1 (5 bases). The CDR3 length is 14 residues. Per germline, CDR1 LGHDT and CDR2 YNNKEL (reference sequence). Between the trimmed V and J ends, which lost 7 bases and 2 bases, there was a span of 14 bases. The CDR3 bases are TGTGCCAGCACCTCCGCGCAGGGAAACACTGAAGCTTTCTTT. Its translation is CASTSAQGNTEAFF.

The chain is built from TRBV18 and TRBJ1-5; maybe TRBD1 (6 bases). Per the germline V gene, CDR1 is KGHSH and CDR2 is LQKENI. Trimming took 4 bases from V and 7 from J, leaving 11 bases between them. This CDR3 has 13 residues. The CDR3 region is CASSLQGFQPQHF. In DNA, the CDR3 is TGTGCCAGCTCACTACAGGGTTTCCAGCCCCAGCATTTT.

The chain recombines TRBV6-6 with TRBJ1-1; 9 nucleotides agree with TRBD1. The CDR3 runs to 14 residues. Unmatched junction bases numbered 5, after V lost 5 bases and J lost 4 bases. Germline V gene lookup returns CDR1 MNHNY and CDR2 SVGAGI (reference sequence). This chain's CDR3 is CASSPGTGTTEAFF. CDR3 nucleotides: TGTGCCAGCAGTCCCGGGACAGGGACCACTGAAGCTTTCTTT.

The CDR3 DNA is TGTGCCAGCAGCCAAGTCTTCGAGAATAATTCACCCCTCCACTTT. Its translation is CASSQVFENNSPLHF. This rearrangement joins TRBV3-1 (or the pseudogene TRBV3-2) to TRBJ1-6, with D uncertain. There are 15 residues in the CDR3. The germline gives CDR1 LGHDT, CDR2 YNNKEL (reference sequence). Trimming took 1 base from V and 5 from J, leaving 9 bases between them.

V is TRBV3-1 (or the pseudogene TRBV3-2) and J is TRBJ2-2, with unresolved D. CDR3 length: 14 residues. Between the trimmed V and J ends, which lost 1 base and 5 bases, there was a span of 8 bases. Looked up from germline, CDR1 is LGHDT and CDR2 is YNNKEL (reference sequence). The CDR3: CASSQGATTGELFF. CDR3 bases: TGTGCCAGCAGCCAAGGCGCAACTACCGGGGAGCTGTTTTTT.

With regard to this clone: At the DNA level, this CDR3 is encoded by other sequences in the same sample as well. V gene TRBV19 combines with J gene TRBJ1-2; maybe TRBD1 (5 bases). The CDR3 is made up of 14 amino acids. Germline V CDR1 and CDR2: LNHDA, SQIVND (reference sequence). The V end lost 0 bases, the J end lost 2 bases, and 7 bases lay between the germline ends. The chain's CDR3 is CASSIDRANYGYTF. The CDR3 region has the DNA TGTGCCAGTAGTATAGACAGGGCGAACTATGGCTACACCTTC.

This clone was counted only a few times. This chain links TRBV20-1 with TRBJ1-2; D is possibly TRBD1 (5 bases). The germline V and J ends were trimmed by 5 bases and 6 bases, with 7 bases remaining between them. The CDR3 has 10 residues. Germline V gene data show CDR1 as DFQATT and CDR2 as SNEGSKA (reference sequence). The CDR3 DNA sequence: TGCAGTGCTCAGGGAAATGGCTACACCTTC. This codes for CSAQGNGYTF.

This sequence joins TRBV6-5 and TRBJ2-3; 10 bases agree with TRBD2. Germline assignment: CDR1 MNHEY and CDR2 SVGAGI. The CDR3 covers 15 residues. After removal of 6 bases from V and 0 bases from J, the junction contained 3 bases not matched to a gene. The CDR3 here is CASRKLAGSTDTQYF. The CDR3 DNA reads as TGTGCCAGCAGAAAACTAGCGGGGAGCACAGATACGCAGTATTTT.

The rearrangement links TRBV7-9 to TRBJ1-1; TRBD1 agrees at 7 bases. V was clipped by 4 bases and J by 8 bases; unmatched bases: 10. The length of the CDR3 is 14 residues. Germline CDR1 reads SEHNR; CDR2 reads FQNEAQ (reference sequence). The CDR3 DNA follows: TGTGCCAGCAGCTCCCCCGGGACAGCTGACGAAGCTTTCTTT. Translated, it gives CASSSPGTADEAFF. Complete variable domain (other parts from reference TRBV7-9 and TRBJ1-1): DTGVSQNPRHKITKRGQNVTFRCDPISEHNRLYWYRQTLGQGPEFLTYFQNEAQLEKSRLLSDRFSAERPKGSFSTLEIQRTEQGDSAMYLCASSSPGTADEAFFGQGTRLTVV.

The CDR3 nucleotides are TGTGCCAGCAGCCCCGGGACAGGGGGCGTATCTGGAAACACCATATATTTT. This gives the protein CASSPGTGGVSGNTIYF. The gene calls are TRBV9 and TRBJ1-3; 12 nucleotides line up with TRBD1. CDR3 length equals 17 residues. CDR1 and CDR2 (germline): SGDLS, YYNGEE. The trim removed 4 bases at V and 1 base at J, leaving 6 bases unmatched.